A single sample gave rise to the 10 T cell receptor beta chains below, sequenced in a study of shared clonotypes between healthy human individuals. Sequenced by immunoSEQ multiplex PCR; TCRdb stores in-frame clones only, minus some. The sample gives some 2,000,000 clones, roughly 95% of which show up once; around 0.13% is in the top ten. Sequenced input: naive CD4+ T cells sorted from blood. Specified subset: CD45RA+ positively selected. These receptors were collected from a man younger than 35 in good health.

The J gene is TRBJ2-1, the V gene TRBV4-3; D ambiguous. CDR3 length: 17 amino acids. The germline gives CDR1 LGHNA, CDR2 YSLEER. Trimming left V 2 bases short and J 0 bases short, with 14 bases between. The CDR3 region has the DNA TGCGCCAGCAGCCAAACCTCTGCCACGAGCTCCTACAATGAGCAGTTCTTC. Protein: CASSQTSATSSYNEQFF.

This chain links TRBV30 with TRBJ2-1; D gene unclear. The ends were cut back, 1 base at V and 6 bases at J, with 10 bases in the middle. The CDR3 runs to 13 residues. CDR1 GTSNPN and CDR2 SVGIG come from the germline V gene (reference sequence). For the CDR3, the DNA is TGTGCCTGGAGTGCAAGGCTCTCCAATGAGCAGTTCTTC. This codes for CAWSARLSNEQFF. The whole variable domain, filled in from reference TRBV30 and TRBJ2-1, reads SQTIHQWPATLVQPVGSPLSLECTVEGTSNPNLYWYRQAAGRGLQLLFYSVGIGQISSEVPQNLSASRPQDRQFILSSKKLLLSDSGFYLCAWSARLSNEQFFGPGTRLTVL.

The gene calls are TRBV2 and TRBJ2-2; 13 nucleotides line up with TRBD2. Germline V CDR1 and CDR2: SNHLY, FYNNEI. Trimming took 7 bases from V and 6 from J; bases not matched to a gene: 8. This CDR3 comprises 16 residues. The CDR3 DNA reads TGTGCCAGCATCCGGACTAGCGGGAGTTTGGCCGGGGAGCTGTTTTTT. Protein sequence: CASIRTSGSLAGELFF. Supplemented by reference TRBV2 and TRBJ2-2, the full variable domain reads EPEVTQTPSHQVTQMGQEVILRCVPISNHLYFYWYRQILGQKVEFLVSFYNNEISEKSEIFDDQFSVERPDGSNFTLKIRSTKLEDSAMYFCASIRTSGSLAGELFFGEGSRLTVL.

The chain uses TRBV6-6 and TRBJ1-4; possibly TRBD1 for D (6 bases). CDR1 is MNHNY, CDR2 SVGAGI, per germline (reference sequence). The CDR3 extends over 15 amino acids. Trimming cost V 2 bases and J 5 bases, with 12 bases left between them. The CDR3 here is CASSYLGQLNEKLFF. CDR3 sequence (DNA): TGTGCCAGCAGTTACCTGGGACAACTGAATGAAAAACTGTTTTTT.

This clone was recorded a few times. This sample includes further DNA sequences coding for the same CDR3. The J gene is TRBJ2-7, the V gene TRBV7-2, with D unresolved. Germline V CDR1 and CDR2: SGHTA, FQGNSA. The germline V and J ends were trimmed by 5 bases and 2 bases, with 4 bases remaining between them. This CDR3 region has 11 residues. In DNA, the CDR3 is TGTGCCAGCAGCCCTGCCTACGAGCAGTACTTC. It codes for CASSPAYEQYF.

J is TRBJ2-1 and V is TRBV10-2, with a possible D match to TRBD2 (5 bases). The CDR3 consists of 13 residues. Germline V gene sequence: CDR1 WSHSY, CDR2 SAAADI. V lost 6 bases and J 5 bases, leaving 11 bases between the germline ends. The DNA of the CDR3 is TGCGCCAGCAGCCGGGGATCAAACAATGAGCAGTTCTTC. Translating gives CASSRGSNNEQFF.

The chain recombines TRBV19 with TRBJ2-7, with 10 bases aligning to TRBD1. V was pared by 5 bases and J by 6 bases, with 13 bases of the junction left unmatched. The CDR3 totals 16 residues. Germline V lookup: CDR1 LNHDA, CDR2 SQIVND (reference sequence). CDR3 protein: CASSYYSGTGDREQYF. CDR3 in DNA: TGTGCCAGTAGTTACTACTCCGGGACAGGGGACCGCGAGCAGTACTTC.

Of note for this clone: The limits of the CDR3 on the DNA are not certain, so only TCRdb's listed CDR3 is given. This sequence joins TRBV10-3 and TRBJ1-3; the table's D call TRBD1 went unverified against the DNA. Germline V lookup: CDR1 ENHRY, CDR2 SYGVKD. Including both end residues, the CDR3 is 15 amino acids long. CDR3 residues: CAISTSDRAGNTIYF.

The chain recombines TRBV19 with TRBJ1-1; no definite D call. CDR3 length equals 14 residues. V shed 1 base and J shed 6 bases, with 12 bases lying between them. The germline V gene has CDR1 LNHDA and CDR2 SQIVND (reference sequence). The CDR3 is CASSIGGNRPEAFF. The CDR3 bases are TGTGCCAGTAGTATAGGAGGGAATCGGCCTGAAGCTTTCTTT.

The chain is built from TRBV6-1 and TRBJ1-2, with a weak D call TRBD1 (6 bases). Germline values: CDR1 MNHNS, CDR2 SASEGT. CDR3 length equals 18 residues. The ends were cut back, 0 bases at V and 7 bases at J, with 24 bases in the middle. DNA of the CDR3: TGTGCCAGCAGTGAAGCGCCGTGGGGGCGCTTTAATTACCGTGGCTACACCTTC. It specifies CASSEAPWGRFNYRGYTF.